The rows below give T cell receptor beta chains drawn from one sample of a study of blood T cell repertoires in COVID-19. The method was immunoSEQ multiplex PCR; TCRdb's version includes in-frame clones alone and lacks a portion of them. The sample carries 170,000 or so clones, around 86% recorded once. The sample was peripheral blood. These receptors all stem from a man aged 35-49 years with active or convalescent COVID-19. The conserved cysteine and the conserved F or W are not part of the CDR3 here.

V gene	J gene	CDR3 protein
TRBV4-2	TRBJ1-4	ASSPRTDATNEKLF
TRBV19	TRBJ1-1	ASESPGQSSKNTEAF
TRBV29-1	TRBJ2-7	SVDPHWGAGGSEQY
TRBV28	TRBJ1-2	ASSPTLPTEQSYGYT
TRBV7-9	TRBJ2-3	ASSPLGAEDTQY
TRBV5-6	TRBJ2-3	ASTWTSGGAVGDTQY
TRBV4-2	TRBJ2-7	ASSITGTPSYEQY
TRBV6-6	TRBJ2-3	ASSHVRGTDTQY
TRBV20-1	TRBJ2-7	SASSEQGAVYEQY
TRBV28	TRBJ1-5	ASTASLYSNQPQH
TRBV5-1	TRBJ1-1	ASSLVRGTEAF
TRBV11-2	TRBJ2-1	ASSSAVEQF
TRBV5-6	TRBJ1-2	ASSLARDRVYGYT
TRBV19	TRBJ2-1	ASSIGGLGEQF
TRBV25-1	TRBJ2-3	ASRTPRDRRTDTQY
TRBV6-2/TRBV6-3	TRBJ1-5	ASSYSSGENQPQH
TRBV27	TRBJ2-5	ASSDDSQETQY
TRBV6-5	TRBJ1-1	ACYRVTEAF
TRBV28	TRBJ1-2	ASSLSARGYT
TRBV28	TRBJ2-1	ASIGSNYNEQF
TRBV25-1	TRBJ1-2	ASSVRTANYGYT
TRBV7-3	TRBJ2-7	ASSLMAGQVDEQY
TRBV14	TRBJ1-2	ASSHLGQGRGYT
TRBV19	TRBJ1-5	ASSIPSRANQPQH
TRBV11-2	TRBJ1-1	ASGVTGKAF
TRBV30	TRBJ2-1	AWAAVRGEQF
TRBV30	TRBJ1-5	AWGQGGNQPQH
TRBV5-1	TRBJ2-5	ASSLEARGETQY
TRBV6-1	TRBJ2-1	ASSEGRGTEQF
TRBV14	TRBJ1-2	ASSQDLRGANYGYT
TRBV27	TRBJ2-6	ASSIYSSGANVLT
TRBV5-1	TRBJ1-2	ASSIQGGGYT
TRBV18	TRBJ1-1	ASSPSGQTNTEAF
TRBV11-2	TRBJ1-1	ASSWGVWNTEAF
TRBV28	TRBJ2-5	ASSYWTSGGQETQY
TRBV5-1	TRBJ2-5	ASSLAGGGGQETQY
TRBV12-3/TRBV12-4	TRBJ1-2	ASSFEGAVGYT
TRBV18	TRBJ2-2	ASSPQGAATGELF
TRBV30	TRBJ1-1	AWSLRGSEAF
TRBV28	TRBJ1-4	ASSLLQGAGEKLF
TRBV27	TRBJ1-1	ASSLVKTSEAF
TRBV7-9	TRBJ2-2	ASIEGAVTGELF
TRBV5-4	TRBJ2-7	ASSWREGTEQY
TRBV7-6	TRBJ1-5	ASSLRDSNQPQH
TRBV2	TRBJ2-5	ASLPSLLQAEETQY
TRBV6-2/TRBV6-3	TRBJ1-4	ASSYSAFTELSTNEKLF
TRBV4-1	TRBJ2-7	ASSYPRGRYEQY
TRBV3-1/TRBV3-2	TRBJ2-3	ASSQDSPRQGFNTQY